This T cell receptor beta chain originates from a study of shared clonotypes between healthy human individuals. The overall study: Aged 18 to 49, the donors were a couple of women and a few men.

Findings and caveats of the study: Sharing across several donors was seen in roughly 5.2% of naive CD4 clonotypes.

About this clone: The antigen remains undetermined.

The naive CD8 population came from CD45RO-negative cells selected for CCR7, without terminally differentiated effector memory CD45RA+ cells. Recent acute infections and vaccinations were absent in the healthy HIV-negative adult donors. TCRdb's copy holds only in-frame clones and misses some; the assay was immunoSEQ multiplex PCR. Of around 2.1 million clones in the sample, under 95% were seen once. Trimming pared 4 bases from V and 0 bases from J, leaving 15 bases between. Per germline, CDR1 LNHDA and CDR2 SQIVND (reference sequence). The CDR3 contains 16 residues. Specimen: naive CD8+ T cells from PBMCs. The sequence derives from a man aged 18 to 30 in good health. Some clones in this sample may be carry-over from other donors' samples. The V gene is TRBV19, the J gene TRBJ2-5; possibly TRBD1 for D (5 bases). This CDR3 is CASSRTVRVNQETQYF. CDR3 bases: TGTGCCAGTAGTAGGACCGTCAGGGTAAACCAAGAGACCCAGTACTTC.